The sequence of this T cell receptor beta chain was determined in a study of CD8 T cells in ankylosing spondylitis. Whole-study findings and limits: Disease-linked clones, CD8+, were relatively rare in peripheral blood.

TCRdb used MiXCR to reprocess the 5' RACE reads, holding one entry per CDR3 protein. Of approximately 42,000 distinct CDR3 sequences in the sample, more than 9.5% were seen once. The trim removed 11 bases at V and 9 bases at J, leaving 15 bases unmatched. Germline CDR1 and CDR2: SNHLY and FYNNEI. The CDR3 has 15 amino acids. This clonotype was seen ten or more times. The antigen remains unidentified. Sequencing used blood, either unsorted or a sorted T cell fraction (not recorded which). The chain has TRBV2 and TRBJ2-3; 12 nucleotides agree with TRBD2. The sequence was obtained from a male donor with ankylosing spondylitis or in good health (not recorded which). The chain's CDR3 is CAGDRLAGGSTTQYF. The CDR3 coding sequence is TGTGCCGGCGACCGTCTAGCGGGGGGGTCAACAACGCAGTATTTT. The full variable domain, with the rest looked up from reference TRBV2 and TRBJ2-3, is EPEVTQTPSHQVTQMGQEVILRCVPISNHLYFYWYRQILGQKVEFLVSFYNNEISEKSEIFDDQFSVERPDGSNFTLKIRSTKLEDSAMYFCAGDRLAGGSTTQYFGPGTRLTVL.